A single sample gave rise to the 24 T cell receptor beta chains below, sequenced in a study of monozygotic twins with inflammatory bowel disease. TCRdb reprocessed the 5' RACE reads and stores each CDR3 protein as one record, lacking DNA. The table lists about 380,000 distinct CDR3 sequences. The sequencing sample was made of blood. These receptors were collected from a human donor with ulcerative colitis or Crohn's disease, or a healthy co-twin of an affected twin (not recorded which).

The genes are TRBV6-2 or TRBV6-3 and TRBJ2-2; TCRdb picks TRBD1, but there is no DNA to check that call. The germline CDR1 and CDR2 sequences are MNHEY and SVGEGT. This CDR3 region has 16 residues. The CDR3: CASSHQGAVDTGELFF.

V gene TRBV6-5 combines with J gene TRBJ1-2; TCRdb designates TRBD1, a call that cannot be tested without DNA. The CDR3 loop spans 13 amino acids. Per germline, CDR1 MNHEY and CDR2 SVGAGI. CDR3 protein: CASSKTGLWGYTF.

J is TRBJ2-3 and V is TRBV7-9; TCRdb lists TRBD1, though no DNA is available to test this call. The V gene's germline CDR1 is SEHNR and CDR2 FQNEAQ (reference sequence). The CDR3 has 14 residues. CDR3 sequence: CASSRDASTDTQYF. Complete variable domain (other parts from reference TRBV7-9 and TRBJ2-3): DTGVSQNPRHKITKRGQNVTFRCDPISEHNRLYWYRQTLGQGPEFLTYFQNEAQLEKSRLLSDRFSAERPKGSFSTLEIQRTEQGDSAMYLCASSRDASTDTQYFGPGTRLTVL.

The CDR3 here is CASSLAVRATPIAKNIQYF. The chain uses TRBV7-9 and TRBJ2-4. CDR1 SEHNR and CDR2 FQNEAQ come from the germline V gene (reference sequence). The CDR3 length is 19 residues.

V is TRBV3-1 and J is TRBJ2-7; TCRdb indicates TRBD1, and absent DNA this call remains unverified. The CDR3 is made up of 16 amino acids. Germline V gives CDR1 LGHDT, CDR2 YNNKEL (reference sequence). The CDR3 sequence: CASSQDGDWDVSEQYF.

CDR3 protein: CATSDLRQGVTDTQYF. The chain carries TRBV24-1 and TRBJ2-3; there is no DNA to check the TCRdb D call of TRBD2. Germline lookup yields CDR1 KGHDR and CDR2 SFDVKD. This CDR3 region has 16 residues.

This chain joins TRBV3-1 and TRBJ1-2; the TCRdb call, TRBD1, lacks DNA for checking. CDR3 size: 15 residues. Germline V lookup: CDR1 LGHDT, CDR2 YNNKEL (reference sequence). This chain's CDR3 is CASSRGQGGNYGYTF.

The chain employs TRBV30 and TRBJ2-7; TCRdb proposes TRBD2, but this gene call is untestable without DNA. The CDR3 is 14 amino acids. Germline V gene sequence: CDR1 GTSNPN, CDR2 SVGIG (reference sequence). The CDR3 protein is CAWRGGPHSYEQYF. Full variable domain (outside the CDR3, taken from reference TRBV30 and TRBJ2-7): SQTIHQWPATLVQPVGSPLSLECTVEGTSNPNLYWYRQAAGRGLQLLFYSVGIGQISSEVPQNLSASRPQDRQFILSSKKLLLSDSGFYLCAWRGGPHSYEQYFGPGTRLTVT.

This chain joins TRBV5-5 and TRBJ1-1. This CDR3 spans 14 amino acids. The germline V gene encodes CDR1 SGHKS and CDR2 YYEKEE (reference sequence). CDR3 region: CASSLEQGGVGAFF.

The CDR3 is CASSQGTSGDTGELFF. This chain connects TRBV4-1 to TRBJ2-2; TCRdb indicates TRBD2, and absent DNA this call remains unverified. The CDR3 covers 16 residues. Looked up from germline, CDR1 is MGHRA and CDR2 is YSYEKL.

The V call is TRBV7-2, the J call TRBJ2-3; TCRdb's D gene call, TRBD2, goes unchecked for lack of DNA. This CDR3 spans 14 amino acids. Germline CDR1 reads SGHTA; CDR2 reads FQGNSA. CDR3 amino acids: CASSSRRGTDTQYF.

V is TRBV29-1 and J is TRBJ1-2. The CDR3 totals 13 residues. From germline, CDR1 is SQVTM and CDR2 ANQGSEA. The CDR3 sequence: CSVEKGRAYGYTF. Using reference TRBV29-1 and TRBJ1-2 for the parts outside the CDR3, the full variable domain is SAVISQKPSRDICQRGTSLTIQCQVDSQVTMMFWYRQQPGQSLTLIATANQGSEATYESGFVIDKFPISRPNLTFSTLTVSNMSPEDSSIYLCSVEKGRAYGYTFGSGTRLTVV.

The rearrangement joins TRBV6-2 or TRBV6-3 to TRBJ1-5. The CDR3 totals 12 residues. The germline CDR1 and CDR2 sequences are MNHEY and SVGEGT. The CDR3 protein is CASGFSNQPQHF.

V is TRBV10-3 and J is TRBJ2-1; the D call of TRBD1 rests on TCRdb alone, since no DNA is present to check it. The V gene's germline CDR1 is ENHRY and CDR2 SYGVKD. The length of the CDR3 is 13 residues. The CDR3 sequence is CAIEGQGYNEQFF.

CDR3 region: CAGRSSGGQFNEQFF. This chain links TRBV6-2 or TRBV6-3 with TRBJ2-1; TCRdb gives TRBD2 as the D gene, but with no DNA this cannot be confirmed. Germline values: CDR1 MNHEY, CDR2 SVGEGT. CDR3 length: 15 residues.

The rearrangement joins TRBV7-9 to TRBJ1-6; as DNA is missing, the TRBD1 call by TCRdb cannot be tested. The CDR3 is 14 amino acids. Germline V gene sequence: CDR1 SEHNR, CDR2 FQNEAQ (reference sequence). The CDR3 loop reads CASSLDRAGFPLHF.

CDR3 sequence: CSARGTGQAPYEQYF. The V gene is TRBV20-1, the J gene TRBJ2-7; TCRdb gives TRBD1 as the D gene, but with no DNA this cannot be confirmed. Germline CDR1 reads DFQATT; CDR2 reads SNEGSKA (reference sequence). This CDR3 is 15 amino acids long.

The chain's CDR3 is CATHKERGSTDTQYF. The V gene is TRBV2, the J gene TRBJ2-3; TCRdb calls TRBD2, which cannot be checked without DNA. CDR3 length equals 15 residues. Germline CDR1 SNHLY, CDR2 FYNNEI.

The rearrangement links TRBV20-1 to TRBJ2-5; TCRdb calls TRBD1, which cannot be checked without DNA. From germline, CDR1 is DFQATT and CDR2 SNEGSKA (reference sequence). The CDR3 has 15 amino acids. CDR3 sequence reads: CSASGDRGWEETQYF.

This chain joins TRBV5-1 and TRBJ2-5. The CDR3 consists of 12 residues. The V gene's germline CDR1 is SGHRS and CDR2 YFSETQ. CDR3 protein: CASSFIPETQYF.

V gene TRBV2 combines with J gene TRBJ2-3; lacking DNA, the TRBD1 call made by TCRdb goes unchecked. CDR3 length equals 13 residues. Germline V gives CDR1 SNHLY, CDR2 FYNNEI. The CDR3 reads CASRQGGPDTQYF.

This rearrangement joins TRBV5-1 to TRBJ2-6. CDR3 length: 16 amino acids. In germline, CDR1 is SGHRS, CDR2 YFSETQ. The CDR3 region is CASSLLPNSGANVLTF.

The CDR3 sequence: CASSLEGAGPPSYNEQFF. The chain uses TRBV5-1 and TRBJ2-1; TCRdb's D call, TRBD1, is unchecked because there is no DNA. Per the germline V gene, CDR1 is SGHRS and CDR2 is YFSETQ. The CDR3 runs 18 residues.

This rearrangement joins TRBV7-2 to TRBJ2-1; no DNA is available, so the TRBD2 call from TCRdb remains unchecked. Per the germline V gene, CDR1 is SGHTA and CDR2 is FQGNSA. The CDR3 has 14 amino acids. The CDR3 here is CASRPTSGDNEQFF.